The 5 T cell receptor beta chains reported below all come from one sample, sequenced in a study. TCRdb reprocessed the 5' RACE reads with MiXCR, giving one entry per CDR3 protein. This table holds about 50,000 distinct CDR3 sequences, 17% found once. Sequencing used naive CD4+ T cells sorted from blood. Subset denoted: naive CD4+ T cells, CD4+CD45RA+CD25-. Receptor source: a female donor with breast cancer.

This clonotype is medium-sized by share. The V call is TRBV6-1, the J call TRBJ1-2, with D uncertain. The CDR3 is made up of 14 amino acids. Trimming removed 8 bases at V and 4 bases at J, with 17 bases between. Germline-derived CDR1 and CDR2 are MNHNS and SASEGT. The CDR3 loop is CASALNGDGYGYTF. DNA for the CDR3: TGTGCCAGCGCCTTAAATGGGGATGGCTATGGCTACACCTTC.

Turning to this clonotype: Compared with germline, one end of the junction differs, possibly owing to a read error. V usage is TRBV6-1 and J usage is TRBJ1-1; D is possibly TRBD1 (6 bases). The length of the CDR3 is 17 residues. CDR1 and CDR2 from the germline V gene are MNHNS and SASEGT. The DNA for the CDR3 is TGTGTCAGCAGAACAAGGGGGGGCGGCCGGATGAACACTGAAGCTTTCTTT. Translating it yields CVSRTRGGGRMNTEAFF.

This clonotype was detected ten times or more. The chain recombines TRBV5-1 with TRBJ2-4, with TRBD2 as a possible D gene (5 bases). Germline assignment: CDR1 SGHRS and CDR2 YFSETQ. Trimming cost V 4 bases and J 8 bases, with 13 bases left between them. The CDR3 covers 13 residues. The CDR3 nucleotides are TGCGCCAGCAGCCCGCGGACTGGGGACATTCAGTACTTC. Its protein product is CASSPRTGDIQYF.

At least ten counts were recorded for this clonotype. The chain carries TRBV5-1 and TRBJ2-1; D may be TRBD2 (6 bases). The V and J ends lost 7 bases and 3 bases respectively, with 17 bases between them. The CDR3 length is 15 residues. Per germline, CDR1 SGHRS and CDR2 YFSETQ. The CDR3 DNA is TGCGCCAGCGGCAAACTACCGGGAGTCTACAATGAGCAGTTCTTC. Translated, it gives CASGKLPGVYNEQFF.

The chain couples TRBV7-8 to TRBJ2-7, with TRBD1 as a possible D gene (6 bases). The CDR3 spans 15 residues. The germline CDR1 and CDR2 sequences are SGHVS and FQNEAQ. V was pared by 5 bases and J by 0 bases, with 14 bases between. The CDR3 loop reads CASSPRGRSSYEQYF. The CDR3 DNA is TGTGCCAGCAGCCCCAGGGGCCGCAGCTCCTACGAGCAGTACTTC.